These T cell receptor beta chains were read from a single sample in a study of T cell repertoires in cytomegalovirus infection. From the reads, TCRdb called clonotypes with MiXCR, one entry per CDR3 protein. Among a few hundred thousand distinct CDR3 sequences listed, roughly a sixth were seen once. The sample was PBMCs. Every receptor here comes from a human donor in good health (CMV status not recorded). Some clones in this sample may be carry-over from other donors' samples. Both conserved end residues are part of each CDR3. The D gene is left open where the match is weak. Size is omitted from some rows. Given values are once, few, many or a class for expanded clones.

V,size,J,D,DNA,CDR3
TRBV28,-,TRBJ2-6,-,TGTGCCAGCAGCGTCGGGGGCTCCGGACTCCAATCTGGGGCCAACGTCCTGACTTTC,CASSVGGSGLQSGANVLTF
TRBV7-9,many,TRBJ2-2,TRBD2,TGTGCCAGCAGCTTAACTAGCGGGGGGTCTGAGACCGGGGAGCTGTTTTTT,CASSLTSGGSETGELFF
TRBV5-4,-,TRBJ2-1,-,TGTGCCAGCAGCTATGAGGGGCGTACTGAGCAGTTCTTC,CASSYEGRTEQFF
TRBV20-1,few,TRBJ2-7,-,TGCAGTGCGGACACTAGCTCCTACGAGCAGTACTTC,CSADTSSYEQYF
TRBV6-1,many,TRBJ2-3,TRBD2,TGTGCCAGCAGTGGTAGCGGGGGATCTCGGGATACGCAGTATTTT,CASSGSGGSRDTQYF
TRBV6-1,-,TRBJ1-2,-,TGTGCCAGCAGTTACTCCTACCGTAGGTCTAACTATGGCTACACCTTC,CASSYSYRRSNYGYTF
TRBV6-5,few,TRBJ2-3,-,TGTGCCACCGAGGGAGGGGGCGGGGATACGCAGTATTTT,CATEGGGGDTQYF
TRBV7-3,few,TRBJ2-1,-,TGTGCCAGCAGCTTAAACGGGGGGCGGAATGAGCAGTTCTTC,CASSLNGGRNEQFF
TRBV19,-,TRBJ2-2,-,TGTGCCAGTAGTATAGATCTAGTCGGGGCGAACGGGGAGCTGTTTTTT,CASSIDLVGANGELFF
TRBV25-1,few,TRBJ2-1,TRBD2,TGTGCCAGCAGTGATAGGAGAGCGGGGGGTTACAATGAGCAGTTCTTC,CASSDRRAGGYNEQFF
TRBV9,few,TRBJ1-1,-,TGTGCCAGCAGCGAAAACGCCAGGGGATATGCTTTCTTT,CASSENARGYAFF
TRBV7-8,many,TRBJ2-7,TRBD1,TGTGCCAGCAGCTTTGAGGGGGCAGTGTCTCGCGAGCAGTACTTC,CASSFEGAVSREQYF
TRBV5-6,-,TRBJ1-2,-,TGTGCCAGCAGCTGGGCTGACAGGCGGTATGGCTACACCTTC,CASSWADRRYGYTF
TRBV6-5,-,TRBJ1-2,-,TGTGCCAGCAGTTACAGTGCCCGGGGCGCCAAATATGGCTACACCTTC,CASSYSARGAKYGYTF
TRBV12-3/TRBV12-4,-,TRBJ1-1,-,TGTGCCAGCAGTTTAGCGTTTGCGAACGGGCAGGGTTCCACTGAAGCTTTCTTT,CASSLAFANGQGSTEAFF
TRBV11-2,-,TRBJ2-6,TRBD2,TGTGCCAGCAGCCGCCGTGGGAGGGCCGGGGCCAACGTCCTGACTTTC,CASSRRGRAGANVLTF
TRBV6-6,few,TRBJ2-5,TRBD1,TGTGCCAGCAGTTGGGGGACAGGGGCAGAGACCCAGTACTTC,CASSWGTGAETQYF